This is a list of T cell receptor beta chains from one sample in a study of blood T cells in healthy people across ages. Each CDR3 protein is one row after TCRdb ran MiXCR on the 5' RACE reads. There are roughly 680,000 distinct CDR3 sequences in the sample; around 52% occur only once, and approximately 13% lies in the top ten. Sequencing input: blood. Source of these receptors: a woman older than 75 in good health. The CDR3 runs from the conserved cysteine through the conserved F or W. D genes are given only for firm matches. Where a row states a size, it is once, few, many or the class of an expanded clone; other rows omit it.

clone_size	j_call	d_call	v_call	cdr3_aa	cdr3_nt
many	TRBJ2-3	-	TRBV12-3/TRBV12-4	CASSLVKLVGGDTQYF	TGTGCCAGCAGTTTGGTGAAACTCGTAGGGGGTGATACGCAGTATTTT
many	TRBJ2-5	-	TRBV27	CASSQLVTETQYF	TGTGCCAGCAGTCAATTGGTAACGGAGACCCAGTACTTC
few	TRBJ2-1	-	TRBV7-9	CASSLGTEVYEQFF	TGTGCCAGCAGCTTAGGGACAGAAGTCTATGAGCAGTTCTTC
many	TRBJ2-3	TRBD2	TRBV28	CASRSTGTSGTQQQYF	TGTGCCAGCAGATCAACCGGGACTAGCGGTACCCAACAGCAGTATTTT
-	TRBJ1-1	-	TRBV27	CASGRQSLNTEAFF	TGTGCCAGCGGTAGACAGAGTTTGAACACTGAAGCTTTCTTT
-	TRBJ2-5	TRBD1	TRBV28	CASRQGEETQYF	TGTGCCAGCCGGCAGGGGGAAGAGACCCAGTACTTC
-	TRBJ2-6	-	TRBV29-1	CSVAKGLDSGANVLTF	TGCAGCGTTGCAAAGGGGCTGGATTCTGGGGCCAACGTCCTGACTTTC
-	TRBJ2-7	-	TRBV6-6	CASRMAGSRLEQYF	TGTGCCAGCAGAATGGCCGGGTCACGCCTCGAGCAGTACTTC
-	TRBJ2-3	-	TRBV20-1	CSAAREPSTDTQYF	TGCAGTGCCGCCCGCGAGCCTAGCACAGATACGCAGTATTTT
-	TRBJ1-2	-	TRBV29-1	CSVEWASRGYTF	TGCAGCGTTGAATGGGCCAGCCGAGGCTACACCTTC
many	TRBJ2-5	-	TRBV15	CATSPGRGNARVETQYF	TGTGCCACCAGCCCGGGTAGGGGAAACGCCCGTGTAGAGACCCAGTACTTC
-	TRBJ2-1	-	TRBV18	CASSPQVNEQFF	TGTGCCAGCTCACCGCAGGTAAATGAGCAGTTCTTC
-	TRBJ2-5	TRBD2	TRBV7-7	CASSQGLAGWETQYF	TGTGCTAGCAGTCAAGGACTAGCGGGATGGGAGACCCAGTACTTC
-	TRBJ1-1	TRBD1	TRBV28	CASTPNGQGGQAFF	TGTGCCAGCACCCCAAACGGACAGGGCGGCCAAGCTTTCTTT
many	TRBJ2-3	-	TRBV7-2	CASSFTTTGYTDTQYF	TGTGCCAGCAGCTTTACGACGACGGGGTACACAGATACGCAGTATTTT
-	TRBJ2-3	-	TRBV27	CASSSWTSTDTQYF	TGCGCCAGCAGCTCTTGGACTAGCACAGATACGCAGTATTTT
-	TRBJ1-4	-	TRBV20-1	CSVGDGNEKLFF	TGCAGTGTGGGGGACGGTAATGAAAAACTGTTTTTT
few	TRBJ1-1	-	TRBV5-1	CASSLVVGVAEAFF	TGCGCCAGCAGCTTGGTTGTGGGGGTGGCCGAAGCTTTCTTT
-	TRBJ2-1	TRBD2	TRBV7-3	CASSPKRDSYNEQFF	TGTGCCAGCAGCCCAAAGCGGGACTCCTACAATGAGCAGTTCTTC
-	TRBJ2-3	TRBD1	TRBV6-2/TRBV6-3	CASSLGTGGLGGPDTQYF	TGTGCCAGCAGTTTAGGGACAGGGGGCCTCGGGGGCCCAGATACGCAGTATTTT
-	TRBJ2-7	-	TRBV6-5	CASFPVAGLSYEQYF	TGTGCCAGCTTTCCCGTAGCAGGCCTTTCCTACGAGCAGTACTTC
-	TRBJ1-2	-	TRBV3-1	CASSQGPYDYTF	TGTGCCAGCAGCCAAGGTCCTTACGACTACACCTTC
-	TRBJ2-7	-	TRBV5-1	CASSYPGAVDEQYF	TGCGCCAGCAGTTATCCGGGGGCCGTCGACGAGCAGTACTTC
-	TRBJ1-6	TRBD1	TRBV5-1	CASSLTDRANSPLHF	TGCGCCAGCAGCTTAACGGACAGGGCCAATTCACCCCTCCACTTT
-	TRBJ1-2	TRBD1	TRBV5-1	CASSSGQGKIAVYGYTF	TGCGCCAGCAGCTCTGGACAGGGGAAAATCGCGGTCTATGGCTACACCTTC
-	TRBJ2-7	TRBD1	TRBV7-9	CASSILTGAIEQYF	TGTGCCAGCAGTATACTGACAGGGGCCATCGAGCAGTACTTC
-	TRBJ1-1	-	TRBV28	CASSFGQLMNTEAFF	TGTGCCAGCAGTTTCGGACAGTTGATGAACACTGAAGCTTTCTTT
-	TRBJ1-2	-	TRBV20-1	CSASGDGYTF	TGCAGTGCTAGTGGGGATGGCTACACCTTC
-	TRBJ2-3	TRBD1	TRBV20-1	CSARDWDRGTDTQYF	TGCAGTGCTAGAGATTGGGACAGGGGCACAGATACGCAGTATTTT
-	TRBJ2-2	TRBD2	TRBV7-9	CASSFGAGDTNTGELFF	TGTGCCAGCAGCTTCGGAGCGGGAGATACGAACACCGGGGAGCTGTTTTTT
once	TRBJ2-1	TRBD2	TRBV10-3	CAISDLSGLAGEDEQFF	TGTGCCATCAGTGACCTCTCCGGACTAGCGGGAGAGGATGAGCAGTTCTTC
-	TRBJ2-4	-	TRBV7-2	CASSFGATKNIQYF	TGTGCCAGCAGCTTTGGGGCGACCAAAAACATCCAGTACTTC